This TCR beta chain stems from a study of T cell repertoires in cytomegalovirus infection. This clonotype was seen many times. The target antigen is unknown. TCRdb redid the calling of the reads with MiXCR, one entry per CDR3 protein. The sample records more than 40,000 distinct CDR3 sequences, about a fifth being singletons. The CDR3 extends over 19 amino acids. Germline V CDR1 and CDR2: SGHTA, FQGNSA. Trimming cost V 2 bases and J 4 bases; bases outside gene matches: 11. This chain joins TRBV7-2 and TRBJ2-2, with TRBD2 matching 12 bases. The sample consisted of CD8+ T cells from cultured PBMCs, taken from culture after CMV antigen stimulation. This sequence was found in a human donor in good health (CMV status not recorded). Some clones in this sample may be carry-over from other donors' samples. In DNA form, the CDR3 reads TGTGCCAGCAGCTTACGCTCAAGGACTAGCGGGGTGGGCACCGGGGAGCTGTTTTTT. It encodes CASSLRSRTSGVGTGELFF.